The rows below give T cell receptor beta chains drawn from one sample of a study of T cells in Graves' hyperthyroidism and ophthalmopathy. TCRdb re-analysed the multiplex PCR reads in MiXCR, keeping a single row per CDR3 protein. Here the sample spans 250,000 to 400,000 distinct CDR3 sequences, roughly 15% being singletons. The sequenced material came from blood. Receptor source: a woman in her thirties or forties with Graves' ophthalmopathy. Each CDR3 is given with its conserved first and last residue. D genes are given only for firm matches.

d_gene	v_gene	j_gene	CDR3aa
NA	TRBV7-8	TRBJ1-6	CASSPSGGLGPLHF
NA	TRBV5-1	TRBJ2-1	CASSLDSESYNEQFF
TRBD2	TRBV7-2	TRBJ2-3	CANSLVAGGPVDTQYF
NA	TRBV20-1	TRBJ1-1	CSAINSGAGNTEAFF
NA	TRBV20-1	TRBJ1-2	CSARDGTGIGYGYTF
NA	TRBV28	TRBJ2-2	CASKRPGELFF
TRBD2	TRBV2	TRBJ2-5	CASAILAGEVQETQYF
TRBD2	TRBV5-6	TRBJ2-1	CASSLRLAGDVNEQFF
NA	TRBV2	TRBJ2-5	CASSDGPMGTQYF
TRBD1	TRBV18	TRBJ2-7	CASSPGGHEQYF
NA	TRBV7-6	TRBJ2-7	CASSLGPGAHEQYF
NA	TRBV6-2/TRBV6-3	TRBJ2-3	CASSGRSTSTDTQYF
NA	TRBV20-1	TRBJ1-5	CSASPGHEGSQHF
TRBD1	TRBV27	TRBJ1-2	CASSFRQGMNYGYTF
TRBD2	TRBV19	TRBJ2-1	CASSGLAAYNEQFF
TRBD2	TRBV28	TRBJ2-1	CASSRWGFPADGLAGIPNNEQFF
NA	TRBV12-3/TRBV12-4	TRBJ1-1	CASSFPRRGEAFF
NA	TRBV20-1	TRBJ2-1	CSATSDGGSYNEQFF
NA	TRBV12-5	TRBJ2-5	CASGLGRGETQYF